A selection of T cell receptor beta chains follows, all from one sample in a study of blood T cell repertoires in COVID-19. Sequenced by immunoSEQ multiplex PCR; TCRdb stores in-frame clones only, minus some. The repertoire has around 200,000 clones, 83% of them found once; the top ten carry about 2.7%. Sequenced material: peripheral blood. These receptors all stem from a woman in her 40s with active or convalescent COVID-19. CDR3s include the opening cysteine and the closing phenylalanine or tryptophan. D genes are given only for firm matches. Not every row has a clone size; where given, it reads once, few, many or a size class.

j_call clone_size d_call v_call cdr3_aa cdr3_nt
TRBJ1-1 . . TRBV9 CASSVDMNRVEAFF TGTGCCAGCAGCGTAGATATGAACAGGGTTGAAGCTTTCTTT
TRBJ1-1 . . TRBV3-1/TRBV3-2 CASSQDSGANTEAFF TGTGCCAGCAGCCAAGATTCAGGGGCAAACACTGAAGCTTTCTTT
TRBJ2-7 . . TRBV3-1/TRBV3-2 CASSPGGGPSYEQYF TGTGCCAGCAGTCCCGGTGGGGGCCCATCCTACGAGCAGTACTTC
TRBJ1-6 . . TRBV25-1 CASSGRRAESYNSPLHF TGTGCCAGCAGTGGGCGGAGAGCGGAGTCCTATAATTCACCCCTCCACTTT
TRBJ1-1 . TRBD1 TRBV11-2 CASSLQGAVNTEAFF TGTGCCAGCAGCCTACAGGGGGCTGTCAACACTGAAGCTTTCTTT
TRBJ2-1 . TRBD2 TRBV19 CASSIDQFQREYNEQFF TGTGCCAGTAGTATAGATCAGTTTCAGCGGGAATACAATGAGCAGTTCTTC
TRBJ1-5 few . TRBV10-2 CASTGNPNQPQHF TGCGCCAGCACGGGGAACCCCAATCAGCCCCAGCATTTT
TRBJ1-1 . TRBD1 TRBV6-2/TRBV6-3 CASSRDRVNTEAFF TGTGCCAGCAGTAGAGACAGGGTGAACACTGAAGCTTTCTTT
TRBJ2-5 . . TRBV30 CAWSEGARETQYF TGTGCCTGGAGTGAAGGGGCTCGGGAGACCCAGTACTTC
TRBJ1-1 once TRBD1 TRBV27 CASSLSQGVLVGTEAFF TGTGCCAGCAGTTTATCTCAGGGGGTCTTAGTGGGCACTGAAGCTTTCTTT
TRBJ1-1 . . TRBV6-5 CASKEGFEAFF TGTGCCAGCAAGGAGGGCTTTGAAGCTTTCTTT
TRBJ2-3 . TRBD2 TRBV7-3 CASSLHAAAGGVTDTQYF TGTGCCAGCAGCTTACACGCAGCCGCGGGAGGAGTTACAGATACGCAGTATTTT
TRBJ2-7 . . TRBV7-2 CASSPIAVLSYEQYF TGTGCCAGCAGCCCGATAGCGGTTCTCTCCTACGAGCAGTACTTC
TRBJ1-4 . TRBD1 TRBV10-3 CAISESGTGGEKLFF TGTGCCATCAGTGAGTCCGGGACAGGGGGTGAAAAACTGTTTTTT
TRBJ2-3 . . TRBV20-1 CSAKGADTQYF TGCAGTGCTAAAGGGGCGGATACGCAGTATTTT
TRBJ1-2 . TRBD1 TRBV7-2 CASSQSQGGLGNYGYTF TGTGCCAGCAGCCAGTCGCAGGGGGGTTTAGGGAACTATGGCTACACCTTC
TRBJ1-2 once . TRBV4-2 CASSQEGARTNYGYTF TGTGCCAGCAGCCAAGAGGGGGCACGGACCAACTATGGCTACACCTTC
TRBJ2-7 . TRBD2 TRBV19 CASSMARESSYEQYF TGTGCCAGTAGTATGGCGCGGGAGAGCTCCTACGAGCAGTACTTC
TRBJ2-7 . TRBD1 TRBV29-1 CSVGGQGNYEQYF TGCAGCGTTGGAGGACAGGGGAACTACGAGCAGTACTTC
TRBJ2-5 . . TRBV28 CASIKRDTISEETQYF TGTGCCAGTATAAAAAGGGACACCATATCGGAAGAGACCCAGTACTTC
TRBJ2-7 . TRBD2 TRBV9 CASSVRAGEVYEQYF TGTGCCAGCAGCGTTCGAGCGGGAGAAGTCTACGAGCAGTACTTC
TRBJ1-5 . . TRBV19 CASSIQDTPVIAQHF TGTGCCAGTAGTATACAGGACACCCCGGTAATAGCCCAGCATTTT
TRBJ1-2 . TRBD1 TRBV5-6 CASSSMTGGRTNYGYTF TGTGCCAGCAGCTCAATGACAGGGGGCAGGACTAACTATGGCTACACCTTC
TRBJ1-5 . . TRBV28 CASSLGGPVQPQHF TGTGCCAGCAGTTTAGGAGGGCCGGTCCAGCCCCAGCATTTT
TRBJ2-2 . . TRBV28 CASSFPPPRYGELFF TGTGCCAGCAGTTTCCCTCCACCGCGTTACGGGGAGCTGTTTTTT
TRBJ1-2 . . TRBV29-1 CSVEEGREGYTF TGCAGCGTTGAAGAGGGGCGGGAGGGCTACACCTTC
TRBJ2-5 . . TRBV30 CAWTGVGETQYF TGTGCCTGGACAGGGGTGGGGGAGACCCAGTACTTC
TRBJ2-1 . . TRBV9 CASSVAREQFF TGTGCCAGCAGCGTAGCTCGTGAGCAGTTCTTC
TRBJ1-6 . TRBD1 TRBV6-4 CASSDPRAPGTGVLNSPLHF TGTGCCAGCAGTGACCCCAGAGCACCAGGGACAGGGGTGCTTAATTCACCCCTCCACTTT
TRBJ2-7 . . TRBV21-1 CASSKGGFSRPYEQYF TGTGCCAGCAGCAAAGGGGGCTTTAGCCGACCCTACGAGCAGTACTTC
TRBJ2-5 . . TRBV19 CASSIHGKGQETQYF TGTGCCAGTAGTATCCACGGCAAGGGGCAAGAGACCCAGTACTTC
TRBJ1-1 few TRBD1 TRBV19 CASSEGQPYPNTEAFF TGTGCCAGTAGTGAGGGACAGCCTTACCCGAACACTGAAGCTTTCTTT
TRBJ1-1 once . TRBV25-1 CASSEGSLSEAFF TGTGCCAGCAGTGAAGGGAGTCTCTCTGAAGCTTTCTTT
TRBJ1-2 . TRBD1 TRBV5-1 CASSHTGVGYTF TGCGCCAGCAGCCATACAGGGGTTGGCTACACCTTC
TRBJ1-2 . TRBD1 TRBV24-1 CATSQGALGYTF TGTGCCACCAGCCAGGGGGCGTTAGGCTACACCTTC
TRBJ2-1 . . TRBV6-1 CASTITGFNEQFF TGTGCCAGCACTATAACAGGGTTTAATGAGCAGTTCTTC
TRBJ1-6 once . TRBV19 CASSRQGSYNSPLHF TGTGCCAGTAGTCGGCAGGGCTCCTATAATTCACCCCTCCACTTT
TRBJ1-4 . TRBD1 TRBV11-3 CASSSTRTGNEKLFF TGTGCCAGCAGCTCAACTCGGACAGGGAATGAAAAACTGTTTTTT
TRBJ2-2 . . TRBV19 CASRVAANTGELFF TGTGCCAGTAGAGTAGCGGCGAACACCGGGGAGCTGTTTTTT
TRBJ2-1 . TRBD2 TRBV7-3 CASSISGGTYNEQFF TGTGCCAGCAGCATTAGCGGGGGAACCTACAATGAGCAGTTCTTC